Presented here are 8 T cell receptor beta chains from one specimen sequenced in a study of identical twins. TCRdb redid the calling of the 5' RACE reads with MiXCR, one entry per CDR3 protein. Among about 690,000 distinct CDR3 sequences, around 6% were seen once, and the ten largest hold approximately 1.6%. Sequencing was performed on naive T cells sorted from blood. These receptors originate from a man aged 18 to 30 in good health.

As concerns this clonotype: A much larger clone differs by one base, so this may be a read error. This chain joins TRBV28 and TRBJ2-7, with 7 bases lining up with TRBD1. The germline gives CDR1 MDHEN, CDR2 SYDVKM. CDR3 size: 12 residues. The CDR3 loop is CASIGTADKQNF. The CDR3 coding sequence is TGTGCCAGTATCGGGACAGCGGATAAGCAGAACTTC.

There are a few counts of this clonotype. The gene calls are TRBV7-9 and TRBJ2-7, with D perhaps assigned TRBD1 or TRBD2 (5 bases each). Trimming cost V 5 bases and J 2 bases, with 13 bases left between them. This CDR3 comprises 14 residues. The V gene's germline CDR1 is SEHNR and CDR2 FQNEAQ (reference sequence). CDR3 DNA sequence: TGTGCCAGCAGCCCCGGGACGGCTACCTACGAGCAGTACTTC. Its translation: CASSPGTATYEQYF. Together with reference TRBV7-9 and TRBJ2-7, the CDR3 gives the full variable domain: DTGVSQNPRHKITKRGQNVTFRCDPISEHNRLYWYRQTLGQGPEFLTYFQNEAQLEKSRLLSDRFSAERPKGSFSTLEIQRTEQGDSAMYLCASSPGTATYEQYFGPGTRLTVT.

J is TRBJ2-7 and V is TRBV12-3 or TRBV12-4, with 7 positions matching TRBD2. The J segment lost 0 bases and the V segment lost 5 bases, leaving 7 bases of the junction unmatched. This CDR3 region has 15 residues. The CDR3 DNA follows: TGTGCCAGCAGTGAAACGGGACTAAGCTCCTACGAGCAGTACTTC. Translating gives CASSETGLSSYEQYF.

In this sample, this clonotype turned up a few times. The chain carries TRBV20-1 and TRBJ2-5; TRBD1 agrees at 7 bases. The CDR3 consists of 16 residues. Germline loops: CDR1 DFQATT, CDR2 SNEGSKA (reference sequence). V lost 5 bases to trimming and J lost 1 base; unmatched junction nucleotides: 13. This chain's CDR3 is CSAVDWRRGLQETQYF. The CDR3 DNA follows: TGCAGTGCTGTTGATTGGAGAAGGGGGCTCCAAGAGACCCAGTACTTC.

This clonotype was seen more than once but under ten times. The chain is built from TRBV7-9 and TRBJ2-3; D is uncertain. CDR1 and CDR2 from the germline V gene are SEHNR and FQNEAQ (reference sequence). The CDR3 runs 17 residues. Trimming shortened V by 7 bases and J by 1 base, and 21 bases separated the two germline ends. The CDR3, as DNA: TGTGCCAGCACTGGTAATCGCCTGTTTATGCGCACAGATACGCAGTATTTT. Translation: CASTGNRLFMRTDTQYF.

This clonotype was counted many times. This chain links TRBV4-3 with TRBJ2-1; D is tentatively TRBD1 or TRBD2 (6 bases each). This CDR3 comprises 15 residues. The germline CDR1 and CDR2 sequences are LGHNA and YSLEER. V lost 4 bases to trimming and J lost 3 bases, with 13 bases between them. The CDR3, as DNA: TGCGCCAGCAGCCGCTCGGGGGCCTTCTACAATGAGCAGTTCTTC. This codes for CASSRSGAFYNEQFF.

The table lists this clonotype with a few counts. CDR3 nucleotides: TGCGCCAGCAGCCCGGGGACTAGCGGGACCAGCGAGCAGTACTTC. Its protein is CASSPGTSGTSEQYF. The gene calls are TRBV4-3 and TRBJ2-7; 13 nucleotides agree with TRBD2. J lost 6 bases, V lost 4 bases, and 6 bases had no gene match. Germline V gene sequence: CDR1 LGHNA, CDR2 YSLEER. The CDR3 contains 15 residues.

There are many counts of this clonotype. The genes are TRBV20-1 and TRBJ2-7; D is unresolved. This CDR3 is built from 14 residues. Germline-derived CDR1 and CDR2 are DFQATT and SNEGSKA (reference sequence). Trimming removed 5 bases from V and 3 bases from J, with 17 bases in between. The CDR3: CSAQPGTVGYEQYF. DNA for the CDR3: TGCAGTGCTCAACCCGGAACCGTAGGCTACGAGCAGTACTTC.